This T cell receptor (beta chain) was sequenced for a study of CD4 T cells in relation to SARS-CoV-2 and coronaviruses. Study details: The HLA restriction of the shared crossreactive spike epitopes was mapped. Findings and caveats of the study: Samples before the pandemic and after infection were not matched within any donor.

TCRdb's copy holds only in-frame clones and misses some; the assay was immunoSEQ multiplex PCR. The table has approximately 36,000 clones, about 79% seen once. Roughly 10^5 naive or memory CD4+ cells were cultured with CEF peptides for more than nine days. There are a few counts of this clone. Its antigen is still unknown. Germline V CDR1 and CDR2: SNHLY, FYNNEI. There are 15 residues in the CDR3. J was trimmed by 8 bases and V by 6 bases; bases with no gene match: 6. The receptor was isolated from an adult with COVID-19. The sequenced sample was naive CD4+ T cells from PBMCs, cultured in vitro. Subset: naive CD4+ T cells isolated by negative enrichment. This sequence joins TRBV2 and TRBJ2-1; TRBD2 aligns across 14 bases. The CDR3 sequence is CASSLGLAGAYEQFF. CDR3 sequence (DNA): TGTGCCAGCAGCCTGGGACTAGCGGGAGCATATGAGCAGTTCTTC.